This is a list of T cell receptor beta chains from one sample in a study of human T cells and chemical hapten exposure. TCRdb redid the calling of the RACE reads with MiXCR, one entry per CDR3 protein. The sample includes around 330,000 distinct CDR3 sequences, over 5% of them seen just once. The sequencing here drew on whole blood, taken in connection with sensitization to the hapten diphenylcyclopropenone (DPC). These receptors were obtained from a woman younger than 30 with alopecia areata. Some clones in this sample may be carry-over from other donors' samples. The CDR3 runs from the conserved cysteine through the conserved F or W. Each record gives: D gene, V gene, clone size, CDR3 length, J gene, CDR3 protein, CDR3 DNA. The D gene is left open where the match is weak. Expanded clones are given a class, and other clones once, few, many or no size at all.

>-|TRBV3-1|few|16|TRBJ2-5
CASSQGSSLDQETQYF
TGTGCCAGCAGCCAAGGGTCGTCCCTAGATCAAGAGACCCAGTACTTC
>TRBD1|TRBV28|-|13|TRBJ2-7
CASSRTGIYEQYF
TGTGCCAGCAGTCGGACAGGGATCTACGAGCAGTACTTC
>-|TRBV7-7|-|13|TRBJ2-2
CASRTPNTGELFF
TGTGCTAGCAGGACCCCGAACACCGGGGAGCTGTTTTTT
>-|TRBV6-1|many|13|TRBJ1-1
CASSEARGTEAFF
TGTGCCAGCAGTGAAGCCCGGGGGACTGAAGCTTTCTTT
>-|TRBV19|-|15|TRBJ2-2
CASSLNSVGTGELFF
TGTGCCAGTAGCCTTAATTCTGTGGGCACCGGGGAGCTGTTTTTT
>-|TRBV28|-|12|TRBJ1-6
CASSSGFFALHF
TGTGCCAGCAGCTCGGGCTTCTTTGCCCTCCACTTT
>TRBD1|TRBV29-1|few|13|TRBJ2-7
CSVELDRGAEQYF
TGCAGCGTTGAATTGGACAGGGGGGCCGAGCAGTACTTC
>-|TRBV20-1|few|13|TRBJ2-1
CSARSQGVNEQFF
TGCAGTGCTAGGTCACAGGGAGTGAATGAGCAGTTCTTC
>-|TRBV24-1|many|14|TRBJ1-1
CATSDHTGNGEAFF
TGTGCCACCAGTGATCATACAGGGAATGGTGAAGCTTTCTTT
>TRBD1|TRBV18|many|18|TRBJ2-1
CASSLLNGQGSGSNEQFF
TGTGCCAGCTCCCTCTTGAACGGACAGGGTTCCGGAAGCAATGAGCAGTTCTTC
>TRBD1|TRBV7-2|few|13|TRBJ1-6
CASGQGYNSPLHF
TGTGCCAGCGGACAGGGGTATAATTCACCCCTCCACTTT
>-|TRBV2|many|15|TRBJ2-4
CASSPELLAKNIQYF
TGTGCCAGCAGTCCCGAGCTACTAGCCAAAAACATTCAGTACTTC
>-|TRBV20-1|-|15|TRBJ1-5
CSARETPRGNQPQHF
TGCAGTGCTAGAGAAACACCGCGGGGCAATCAGCCCCAGCATTTT
>-|TRBV15|many|14|TRBJ1-5
CATSRDNMGQPQHF
TGTGCCACCAGCAGAGATAACATGGGCCAGCCCCAGCATTTT
>-|TRBV6-5|few|10|TRBJ2-7
CASGEYEQYF
TGTGCCAGCGGGGAGTACGAGCAGTACTTC
>-|TRBV20-1|many|17|TRBJ1-1
CSARVAAAPGLDTEAFF
TGCAGTGCTAGAGTTGCAGCGGCGCCTGGTTTAGACACTGAAGCTTTCTTT
>-|TRBV7-2|-|17|TRBJ1-2
CASSLVALPYFNYGYTF
TGTGCCAGCAGCTTAGTCGCCCTTCCCTACTTCAACTATGGCTACACCTTC
>-|TRBV7-2|many|16|TRBJ1-1
CASSLFAGAFNTEAFF
TGTGCCAGCAGCTTATTCGCGGGGGCATTTAACACTGAAGCTTTCTTT
>-|TRBV7-2|-|12|TRBJ1-5
CASRSGLQPQHF
TGTGCCAGCAGGTCAGGGTTACAGCCCCAGCATTTT
>-|TRBV11-2|few|16|TRBJ1-4
CASSSLLGLPNEKLFF
TGTGCCAGCAGCTCGTTATTAGGTCTACCTAATGAAAAACTGTTTTTT
>-|TRBV29-1|many|14|TRBJ2-4
CSVETGGAKNIQYF
TGCAGCGTTGAAACCGGGGGAGCCAAAAACATTCAGTACTTC
>-|TRBV6-5|many|13|TRBJ2-7
CASSRRGATKQYF
TGTGCCAGCAGTCGCCGGGGGGCTACGAAGCAGTACTTC
>-|TRBV9|many|19|TRBJ2-7
CASSAPGEVQALGLGEQYF
TGTGCCAGCAGCGCCCCGGGGGAGGTTCAGGCTCTAGGGCTGGGCGAGCAGTACTTC
>-|TRBV7-2|-|12|TRBJ1-2
CASSWDKIGYTF
TGTGCCAGCAGCTGGGACAAGATTGGCTACACCTTC
>-|TRBV5-6|many|12|TRBJ1-1
CASSTGPTEAFF
TGTGCCAGCAGCACAGGGCCAACTGAAGCTTTCTTT
>TRBD2|TRBV6-2/TRBV6-3|many|14|TRBJ2-5
CASKLAGSPGTQYF
TGTGCCAGCAAGCTAGCGGGGTCCCCCGGGACCCAGTACTTC
>-|TRBV18|-|13|TRBJ2-5
CASSPPSSETQYF
TGTGCCAGCTCACCACCGAGCAGCGAGACCCAGTACTTC
>-|TRBV5-1|many|13|TRBJ2-2
CASSLQDYGELFF
TGCGCCAGCAGCTTGCAAGATTACGGGGAGCTGTTTTTT
>TRBD1|TRBV4-3|many|14|TRBJ1-1
CASSQDRGVTEAFF
TGCGCCAGCAGCCAAGACAGGGGGGTAACTGAAGCTTTCTTT
>-|TRBV4-3|many|14|TRBJ2-7
CASSAATDSYEQYF
TGCGCCAGCAGCGCAGCGACGGACAGCTACGAGCAGTACTTC
>TRBD1|TRBV5-6|many|16|TRBJ1-2
CASSSNLWTGAYGYTF
TGTGCCAGCAGCTCAAACCTTTGGACAGGGGCCTATGGCTACACCTTC
>-|TRBV6-2/TRBV6-3|many|15|TRBJ2-3
CASSYRERRGFTQYF
TGTGCCAGCAGTTACCGGGAACGGCGAGGGTTTACGCAGTATTTT
>-|TRBV9|many|15|TRBJ2-1
CASSAGVAAYNEQFF
TGTGCCAGCAGCGCCGGAGTAGCGGCCTACAATGAGCAGTTCTTC
>-|TRBV5-1|many|15|TRBJ2-5
CASSPTGAGQETQYF
TGCGCCAGCAGCCCAACGGGGGCGGGACAAGAGACCCAGTACTTC
>-|TRBV12-3/TRBV12-4|few|16|TRBJ1-3
CASSPIPSTDGNTIYF
TGTGCCAGCAGTCCAATCCCCTCGACAGATGGAAACACCATATATTTT
>-|TRBV13|-|14|TRBJ2-7
CASSLNAGGYEQYF
TGTGCCAGCAGCTTAAATGCAGGGGGGTACGAGCAGTACTTC
>-|TRBV6-1|-|17|TRBJ2-1
CASSEEGTWSPYNEQFF
TGTGCCAGCAGTGAAGAGGGGACCTGGTCACCGTACAATGAGCAGTTCTTC
>-|TRBV4-2|many|16|TRBJ1-2
CASSQDIGETNYGYTF
TGTGCCAGCAGCCAAGACATCGGCGAGACTAACTATGGCTACACCTTC
>-|TRBV7-2|-|12|TRBJ1-1
CASSPTRRAAFF
TGTGCCAGCAGCCCCACTAGAAGGGCCGCTTTCTTT
>-|TRBV20-1|few|13|TRBJ1-1
CSANWGARTEAFF
TGCAGTGCTAACTGGGGGGCGCGTACTGAAGCTTTCTTT
>TRBD2|TRBV29-1|few|14|TRBJ2-3
CSVERAGGPDTQYF
TGCAGCGTTGAACGAGCGGGGGGGCCAGATACGCAGTATTTT
>-|TRBV5-5|-|12|TRBJ1-2
CASSHSLYGYTF
TGTGCCAGCAGCCACAGTCTATATGGCTACACCTTC
>-|TRBV12-3/TRBV12-4|many|15|TRBJ2-3
CASRRGQTGTDTQYF
TGTGCCAGCAGGCGGGGACAGACCGGCACAGATACGCAGTATTTT
>-|TRBV5-1|-|13|TRBJ2-3
CASSSEVRGTQYF
TGCGCCAGCAGCTCGGAGGTACGCGGTACGCAGTATTTT
>-|TRBV6-6|many|13|TRBJ1-5
CASSYTGDQPQHF
TGTGCCAGCAGTTACACTGGGGATCAGCCCCAGCATTTT
>-|TRBV29-1|-|11|TRBJ1-1
CSVLGRAEAFF
TGCAGCGTCCTAGGACGGGCTGAAGCTTTCTTT
>TRBD1|TRBV28|many|17|TRBJ1-5
CASSLYYGTDSNQPQHF
TGTGCCAGCAGTTTATACTACGGGACAGATAGCAATCAGCCCCAGCATTTT
>-|TRBV6-5|many|13|TRBJ1-6
CASKMGRDSPLHF
TGTGCCAGCAAGATGGGCCGGGATTCACCCCTCCACTTT